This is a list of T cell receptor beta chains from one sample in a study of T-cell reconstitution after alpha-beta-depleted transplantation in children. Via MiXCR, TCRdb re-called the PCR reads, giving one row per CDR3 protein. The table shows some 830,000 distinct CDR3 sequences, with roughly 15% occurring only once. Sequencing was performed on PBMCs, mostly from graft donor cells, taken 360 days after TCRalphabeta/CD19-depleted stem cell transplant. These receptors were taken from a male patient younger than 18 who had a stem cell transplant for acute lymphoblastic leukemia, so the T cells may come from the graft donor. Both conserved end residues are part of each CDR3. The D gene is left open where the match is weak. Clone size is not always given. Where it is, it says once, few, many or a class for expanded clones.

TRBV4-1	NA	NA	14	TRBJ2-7	TGCGCCAGCAGCCAAGAGTCAGGACGGGGCGAGCAGTACTTC	CASSQESGRGEQYF
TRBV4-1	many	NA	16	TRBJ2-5	TGCGCCAGCAGCCAAGCGCAGGGAGGCTTCCAAGAGACCCAGTACTTC	CASSQAQGGFQETQYF
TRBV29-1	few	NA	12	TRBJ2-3	TGCAGCGTTGTCGGCAGCACAGATACGCAGTATTTT	CSVVGSTDTQYF
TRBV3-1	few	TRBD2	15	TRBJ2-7	TGTGCCAGCAGCCAAGTTAGCGGGAGGTCCTACGAGCAGTACTTC	CASSQVSGRSYEQYF
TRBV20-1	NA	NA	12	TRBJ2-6	TGCAGTGCTAGCAACGGGGCCAACGTCCTGACTTTC	CSASNGANVLTF
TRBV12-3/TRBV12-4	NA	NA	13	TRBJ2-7	TGTGCCAGCAGTCACGGGTCGACCTACGAGCAGTACTTC	CASSHGSTYEQYF
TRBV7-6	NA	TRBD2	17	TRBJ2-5	TGTGCCAGCAGCTTAGTAAATCTAGCGGGAGTCGAAGAGACCCAGTACTTC	CASSLVNLAGVEETQYF
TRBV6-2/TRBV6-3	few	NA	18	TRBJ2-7	TGTGCCAGCAGTTACGCCCATAATACAGGGTCCCCTTCCTACGAGCAGTACTTC	CASSYAHNTGSPSYEQYF
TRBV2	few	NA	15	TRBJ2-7	TGTGCCAGCAGTGAAGCTTGGCAGGGAAGGGGCGAGCAGTACTTC	CASSEAWQGRGEQYF
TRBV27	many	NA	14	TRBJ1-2	TGTGCCAGCAGTTTTGGACGGCCTAACTATGGCTACACCTTC	CASSFGRPNYGYTF
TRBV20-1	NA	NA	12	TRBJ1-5	TGCAGTGCTGGACCAGGGAATCAGCCCCAGCATTTT	CSAGPGNQPQHF
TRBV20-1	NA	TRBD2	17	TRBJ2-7	TGCAGTGGCCTCGGGACTAGCGGGAGAGAGGCCAACTACGAGCAGTACTTC	CSGLGTSGREANYEQYF
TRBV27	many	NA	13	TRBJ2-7	TGTGCCAGCAGTCTGACAAGAGCCAACGAGCAGTACTTC	CASSLTRANEQYF
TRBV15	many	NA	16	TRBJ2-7	TGTGCCACCAGCAGAGAACTAGCTGAGAGCTCCTACGAGCAGTACTTC	CATSRELAESSYEQYF
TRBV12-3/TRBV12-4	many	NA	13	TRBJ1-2	TGTGCCAGCAACGCAGGACCTTACTATGGCTACACCTTC	CASNAGPYYGYTF
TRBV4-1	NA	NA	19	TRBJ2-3	TGCGCCAGCAGCCAAGAAGAATGGCCGCCTCGTCACAACACATATACGCAGTATTTT	CASSQEEWPPRHNTYTQYF
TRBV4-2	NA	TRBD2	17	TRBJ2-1	TGTGCCAGCAGCCAAGATGGTCTTGGGACTAGTGACAATGAGCAGTTCTTC	CASSQDGLGTSDNEQFF
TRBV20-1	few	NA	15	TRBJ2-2	TGCAGTGCTAGACGGACAGCCCTTGGGGACGGGGAGCTGTTTTTT	CSARRTALGDGELFF
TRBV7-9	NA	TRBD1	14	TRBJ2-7	TGTGCCAGCAGCCGCTCGGGACAGGCCTACGAGCAGTACTTC	CASSRSGQAYEQYF
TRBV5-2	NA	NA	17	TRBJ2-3	TGTGCCATGGGCCCCCCGGGTAGCGCTATGGGGACAGATACGCAGTATTTT	CAMGPPGSAMGTDTQYF
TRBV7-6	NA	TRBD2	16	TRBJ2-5	TGTGCCAGCAGCCCGTGGCTAGCGGGAGGGTTGAAGACCCAGTACTTC	CASSPWLAGGLKTQYF
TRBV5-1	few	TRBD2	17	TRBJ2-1	TGCGCCAGCAGCTGGCCAAAGACTAGCGGGAGTGGGAATGAGCAGTTCTTC	CASSWPKTSGSGNEQFF
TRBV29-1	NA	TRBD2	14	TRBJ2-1	TGCAGCGTTGAGGGGACTAGCGGGGCGAATGAGCAGTTCTTC	CSVEGTSGANEQFF
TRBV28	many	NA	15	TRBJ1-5	TGTGCCAGCGGATCCGTACCTTGGGGCAATCAGCCCCAGCATTTT	CASGSVPWGNQPQHF
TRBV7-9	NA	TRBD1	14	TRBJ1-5	TGTGCCAGCAGCCTGGACAGGGGACATCAGCCCCAGCATTTT	CASSLDRGHQPQHF
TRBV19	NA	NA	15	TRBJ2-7	TGTGCCAGTAGTATAGCGGGGGGCCACTCCTACGAGCAGTACTTC	CASSIAGGHSYEQYF
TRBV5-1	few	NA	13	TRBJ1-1	TGCGCCAGCAGCTTGGCCGAGAGGTCGGGAGCTTTCTTT	CASSLAERSGAFF